This TCR beta chain was profiled in a study of blood T cell repertoires in COVID-19. Data came from immunoSEQ multiplex PCR; TCRdb stores just in-frame clones and leaves some out. In the table there are more than 200,000 clones, less than 85% of which are singletons. Germline CDR1 and CDR2: SGHNT and YYREEE (reference sequence). This CDR3 is built from 14 residues. V was pared by 0 bases and J by 7 bases, with 13 bases between. The chain combines TRBV5-4 with TRBJ1-2, with D perhaps matching TRBD1 (6 bases). Sequences were obtained from peripheral blood. This sequence originates from a woman in her 70s with active or convalescent COVID-19. CDR3 amino acids: CASSLGGGGRGYTF. DNA for the CDR3: TGTGCCAGCAGCTTGGGAGGGGGGGGCCGTGGCTACACCTTC.